The 11 T cell receptor beta chains below come from one sample, sequenced in a study of read filtering for tumor transcriptome and immune sequencing. Molecular barcoded adaptors covering alpha/delta and beta/gamma chains were used on roughly 400 ng RNA. TCRdb re-derived calls from the reads in MiXCR, one entry per CDR3 protein. Seen here are 30,000 to 35,000 distinct CDR3 sequences, less than 20% observed once, and the top ten hold 16%. Sequenced: a population of CD138-negative cells sorted from bone marrow. These receptors were taken from a donor older than 35 with multiple myeloma.

This clonotype came up many times. The V and J genes are TRBV24-1 and TRBJ2-1, with TRBD2 identical over 10 bases. The CDR3 is 15 amino acids. With V trimmed by 6 bases and J by 6 bases, 7 bases remained unmatched. Germline CDR1 is KGHDR and CDR2 is SFDVKD. The CDR3 protein is CATSWSSGSSNEQFF. The CDR3 nucleotides read TGTGCCACCAGTTGGTCTAGCGGGAGTAGCAATGAGCAGTTCTTC.

There are many counts of this clonotype. Written as DNA, the CDR3 is TGCGCCAGCAGCCAAGAGGGTCCAAGGGAATATACCGGGGAGCTGTTTTTT. Amino acid sequence: CASSQEGPREYTGELFF. The chain joins TRBV4-1 to TRBJ2-2; no clear D gene. Trimming pared 0 bases from V and 5 bases from J, leaving 16 bases between. Germline V lookup: CDR1 MGHRA, CDR2 YSYEKL. This CDR3 region has 17 residues.

This clonotype occurred many times. The genes are TRBV18 and TRBJ1-5; 7 bases agree with TRBD1. The CDR3 is 15 residues long. Trimming at V came to 1 base and at J to 5 bases, leaving 5 bases not matched to a gene. In germline, CDR1 is KGHSH, CDR2 LQKENI. CDR3 bases: TGTGCCAGCTCACCACGGAACAGGGGTGATCAGCCCCAGCATTTT. Amino acids: CASSPRNRGDQPQHF.

This clonotype was seen at least ten times. The chain is built from TRBV19 and TRBJ2-4; D perhaps matches TRBD2 (6 bases). The CDR3 consists of 15 residues. The germline gives CDR1 LNHDA, CDR2 SQIVND (reference sequence). Deletions cut 7 bases from V and 2 bases from J, with 15 bases between. DNA of the CDR3: TGTGCCAGTATGTCGGGGGAATATTCCAAAAACATTCAGTACTTC. Translation gives CASMSGEYSKNIQYF. Combining the CDR3 with reference TRBV19 and TRBJ2-4 gives the whole variable domain DGGITQSPKYLFRKEGQNVTLSCEQNLNHDAMYWYRQDPGQGLRLIYYSQIVNDFQKGDIAEGYSVSREKKESFPLTVTSAQKNPTAFYLCASMSGEYSKNIQYFGAGTRLSVL.

In this sample, this clonotype turned up many times. The chain has TRBV28 and TRBJ2-7; D is unclear. The CDR3 has 9 residues. V was trimmed by 8 bases and J by 3 bases, leaving 2 bases between them. CDR1 MDHEN and CDR2 SYDVKM come from the germline V gene. CDR3 amino acids: CASGYEQYF. Here the CDR3 DNA reads TGTGCCAGCGGCTACGAGCAGTACTTC. Full variable domain (remainder filled in from reference TRBV28 and TRBJ2-7): DVKVTQSSRYLVKRTGEKVFLECVQDMDHENMFWYRQDPGLGLRLIYFSYDVKMKEKGDIPEGYSVSREKKERFSLILESASTNQTSMYLCASGYEQYFGPGTRLTVT.

Only a few counts were recorded for this clonotype. The CDR3 reads CASSLAGRADGELFF. The CDR3 DNA reads as TGTGCCAGCAGCTTAGCCGGGAGGGCCGACGGGGAGCTGTTTTTT. The V and J genes are TRBV7-9 and TRBJ2-2, with TRBD2 identical over 8 bases. V lost 0 bases to trimming and J lost 7 bases; unmatched junction nucleotides: 4. CDR3 length: 15 amino acids. From germline, CDR1 is SEHNR and CDR2 FQNEAQ (reference sequence).

This clonotype was detected only once. This may be a read error: a much more frequent sequence differs by one nucleotide. The final CDR3 position lacks the conserved phenylalanine or tryptophan, pointing to a likely read error. It is unclear where the CDR3 begins or ends on the DNA, so no DNA is shown, and the CDR3 is as TCRdb lists it. The gene calls are TRBV28 and TRBJ2-7; TRBD2 was called by the table and not checked on the DNA. Germline CDR1 is MDHEN and CDR2 is SYDVKM. Including both end residues, the CDR3 is 14 amino acids long. The CDR3 loop is CASSLGSRGPPEYI.

The chain links TRBV10-3 to TRBJ2-1, with D maybe TRBD2 (5 bases). CDR3 length: 12 amino acids. Germline CDR1 ENHRY, CDR2 SYGVKD. V was cut by 3 bases and J by 8 bases, with 8 bases left in between. CDR3 bases: TGTGCCATCAGTGATGAGGGCTATGAGCAGTTCTTC. This encodes CAISDEGYEQFF.

This clonotype was recorded at least ten times. This clone may be a read error of a much larger clone one base away. This rearrangement joins TRBV28 to TRBJ2-5, with 12 bases matching TRBD2. Germline V CDR1 and CDR2: MDHEN, SYDVKM. This CDR3 spans 15 amino acids. In DNA, the CDR3 is TGTGCCAGCAGCTCTCGACTAGCGGGGGAAGAGGCCCAGTACTTC. Protein sequence: CASSSRLAGEEAQYF.

V is TRBV30 and J is TRBJ1-2; 8 bases align to TRBD1. CDR3 length equals 14 residues. Germline trimming cut 2 bases from V and 8 bases from J; bases unmatched to any gene: 10. The V gene's germline CDR1 is GTSNPN and CDR2 SVGIG (reference sequence). In DNA, the CDR3 is TGTGCCTGGAGTTTAGCCCAGGGGGCGCGGGGCTACACCTTC. Translation gives CAWSLAQGARGYTF.

This clonotype showed up many times. This chain connects TRBV20-1 to TRBJ2-2; D unresolved. V lost 4 bases, J lost 1 base, and 10 bases lay in between. Germline CDR1 is DFQATT and CDR2 is SNEGSKA (reference sequence). This CDR3 contains 14 residues. The CDR3 bases are TGCAGTGCTACCCTTAGACTGAACACCGGGGAGCTGTTTTTT. Its protein is CSATLRLNTGELFF.